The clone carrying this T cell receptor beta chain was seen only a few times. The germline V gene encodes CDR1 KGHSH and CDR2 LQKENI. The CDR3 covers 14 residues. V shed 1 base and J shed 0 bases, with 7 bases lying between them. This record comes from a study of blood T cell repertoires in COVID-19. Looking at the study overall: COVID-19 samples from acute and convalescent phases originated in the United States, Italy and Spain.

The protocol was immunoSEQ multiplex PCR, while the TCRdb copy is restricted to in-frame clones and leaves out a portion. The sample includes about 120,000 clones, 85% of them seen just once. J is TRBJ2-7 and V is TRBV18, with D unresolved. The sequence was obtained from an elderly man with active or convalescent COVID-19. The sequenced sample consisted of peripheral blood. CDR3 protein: CASSPLASSYEQYF. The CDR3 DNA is TGTGCCAGCTCACCACTAGCTAGCTCCTACGAGCAGTACTTC.